This section outlines one T cell receptor beta chain sequence together with its context. Antigen: not known. This CDR3 is 15 amino acids long. In germline, CDR1 is LNHDA, CDR2 SQIVND (reference sequence). V gave up 2 bases and J gave up 4 bases, with 14 bases separating them. This specimen belongs to a study of cytomegalovirus exposure and HLA in healthy donors. Study findings and constraints: As a later analysis revealed, the rate of TCR association differed by HLA locus, with DRB1 most and HLA-C fewest. Earlier results showed most TCR beta V segments being productive about 87% or about 30% of the time.

Use of 60 Vbeta and 13 Jbeta primers characterized the PCR. TCRdb keeps only in-frame clones here, not all; method: immunoSEQ multiplex PCR. The sample lists around 210,000 clones; over 75% were seen once. This chain uses TRBV19 with TRBJ1-1, with D possibly being TRBD1 (5 bases). This receptor was identified in a boy under 18 in good health and CMV-seronegative. The sequenced sample was PBMCs. The CDR3, as DNA: TGTGCCAGTAGTATAAATCCTGACAGTTTCACTGAAGCTTTCTTT. It is translated as CASSINPDSFTEAFF. Based on the CDR3 plus reference TRBV19 and TRBJ1-1, the full variable domain is DGGITQSPKYLFRKEGQNVTLSCEQNLNHDAMYWYRQDPGQGLRLIYYSQIVNDFQKGDIAEGYSVSREKKESFPLTVTSAQKNPTAFYLCASSINPDSFTEAFFGQGTRLTVV.